One T cell receptor beta chain is described in this entry. Germline loops: CDR1 SGHTA, CDR2 FQGNSA. This CDR3 is built from 14 residues. V was clipped by 3 bases and J by 6 bases, with 12 bases between them. The sample is drawn from a study of blood T cell repertoires in COVID-19. Study overall: COVID-19 samples from acute and convalescent phases originated in the United States, Italy and Spain. The cDNA or gDNA used as material had been derived from T cells, B-cell-depleted T cells, or PBMCs.

Original data processing: Reference gene primer amplification in the assay estimated nucleated cell counts. TCRdb's table, derived via immunoSEQ multiplex PCR, lists solely in-frame clones and lacks some. V and J calls and clone size are as listed in that table; D and trimming were resolved from the DNA. Here the sample spans a few hundred thousand clones, around 85% being singletons. The TCR comes from a woman aged 18 to 35 with acute or convalescent COVID-19. The chain is built from TRBV7-2 and TRBJ2-1; D is uncertain. The specimen was peripheral blood. The CDR3 DNA is TGTGCCAGCAGCTTTTATTTTAGTGGCAATGAGCAGTTCTTC. Protein sequence: CASSFYFSGNEQFF.